This entry lists 5 T cell receptor beta chains sequenced from one sample in a study of shared clonotypes between healthy human individuals. Sequenced by immunoSEQ multiplex PCR; TCRdb stores in-frame clones only, minus some. The sample includes about 1 million clones, around four fifths seen only once; the top ten take 1.4% to 1.5%. Sequencing was carried out using memory CD4+ T cells sorted from blood. Subset here: CD45RA-negative fraction. These receptors were collected from a man younger than 30 in good health.

CDR3 residues: CASSLLQANTGELFF. The CDR3 DNA is TGCGCCAGCAGCTTGCTACAGGCGAACACCGGGGAGCTGTTTTTT. The chain recombines TRBV5-1 with TRBJ2-2, with TRBD1 as a possible D gene (5 bases). CDR1 is SGHRS and CDR2 is YFSETQ in the germline V gene. This CDR3 contains 15 residues. Trimming removed 1 base at V and 0 bases at J, with 7 bases between.

V is TRBV5-1 and J is TRBJ2-7; D might be TRBD2 (6 bases). Germline V gene lookup returns CDR1 SGHRS and CDR2 YFSETQ. V was cut by 5 bases and J by 5 bases, with 14 bases left in between. The CDR3 totals 13 residues. CDR3 sequence: CASSPGLGHEQYF. The CDR3 nucleotides are TGCGCCAGCAGTCCGGGACTGGGCCACGAGCAGTACTTC.

The chain links TRBV10-3 to TRBJ2-5; a weak D match, TRBD2 (5 bases). V dropped 8 bases and J dropped 4 bases, with 17 bases sitting between them. The germline gives CDR1 ENHRY, CDR2 SYGVKD. CDR3 length: 14 residues. CDR3 sequence: CAIGQRESRETQYF. The CDR3 nucleotides read TGTGCCATCGGGCAAAGGGAGTCGCGAGAGACCCAGTACTTC.

This clone was observed a handful of times. The V gene is TRBV10-3, the J gene TRBJ1-5, with 8 bases aligning to TRBD1. Germline V lookup: CDR1 ENHRY, CDR2 SYGVKD. CDR3 length equals 15 residues. The J segment lost 4 bases and the V segment lost 6 bases, leaving 8 bases of the junction unmatched. The CDR3 region has the DNA TGTGCCATCAGAGCGGCCACAGGGGGAAATCAGCCCCAGCATTTT. Its translation is CAIRAATGGNQPQHF.

The chain recombines TRBV11-2 with TRBJ2-2; the D is unclear. Germline values: CDR1 SGHAT, CDR2 FQNNGV. The CDR3 sequence is 14 residues long. V was pared by 1 base and J by 5 bases, with 8 bases between. CDR3 nucleotides: TGTGCCAGCAGCTTAGGATCTTCGACCGGGGAGCTGTTTTTT. Its translation is CASSLGSSTGELFF.